This TCR beta chain was captured in a study of T-cell reconstitution after alpha-beta-depleted transplantation in children. The study, taken as a whole, reports: A year post-transplant, T-cell counts and diversity derived mostly from newly produced T cells.

The CDR3 consists of 12 residues. With 9 bases clipped from V and 4 bases from J, the junction kept 4 bases outside the gene matches. Germline V gene data show CDR1 as SGHDT and CDR2 as YYEEEE. Points on this clonotype: What it binds is not known.

Preparing the TCRbeta library involved the use of unique molecular identifiers. TCRdb processed the PCR reads anew with MiXCR; each CDR3 protein has one entry. The table includes 200,000 to 250,000 distinct CDR3 sequences, approximately 10% detected once. V is TRBV5-6 and J is TRBJ2-3; 8 bases are a match to TRBD2. The TCR sequence derives from a child under two years old with acute myeloid leukemia, due to receive a stem cell transplant. The sample in question was PBMCs, obtained before TCRalphabeta/CD19-depleted stem cell transplant. The CDR3 region has the DNA TGTGCCACCCAAGCGGGAGCAGATACGCAGTATTTT. Translated, it gives CATQAGADTQYF.